The entry that follows covers one T cell receptor (beta chain) sequence. The sample comes from a study of blood T cell repertoires in COVID-19. The wider study: T cells, B-cell-depleted T cells, or PBMCs provided the cDNA or gDNA that served as material.

CDR1 and CDR2 (germline): SEHNR, FQNEAQ (reference sequence). The germline V and J ends were trimmed by 1 base and 4 bases, with 5 bases remaining between them. There are 13 residues in the CDR3. Per the authors' pipeline: Amplification from reference gene primers served as the basis for estimated nucleated cell counts. Only in-frame clones appear in the TCRdb table, and some are missing; sequencing was by immunoSEQ multiplex PCR. That table gives V, J and clone size, and the DNA gave D and trimming. The data hold over 20,000 clones, with around nine tenths observed a single time. Sequencing was carried out using peripheral blood. The V call is TRBV7-9, the J call TRBJ1-5; D call uncertain. The receptor comes from a man aged 70 or older with active COVID-19. The CDR3 DNA is TGTGCCAGCAGCTTAGGGCCGAATCAGCCCCAGCATTTT. Translating gives CASSLGPNQPQHF. Based on the CDR3 plus reference TRBV7-9 and TRBJ1-5, the full variable domain is DTGVSQNPRHKITKRGQNVTFRCDPISEHNRLYWYRQTLGQGPEFLTYFQNEAQLEKSRLLSDRFSAERPKGSFSTLEIQRTEQGDSAMYLCASSLGPNQPQHFGDGTRLSIL.